Each of the 18 T cell receptor beta chains below was sequenced from the same sample in a study of blood T cell repertoires in COVID-19. Sequenced by immunoSEQ multiplex PCR; TCRdb stores in-frame clones only, minus some. The data show 140,000 to 150,000 clones, approximately 88% seen once. Sequenced sample: PBMCs or T cells enriched from blood (not recorded which). These receptors all come from a woman in her 30s with acute COVID-19.

This chain joins TRBV28 and TRBJ1-2; no reliable D call. Germline loops: CDR1 MDHEN, CDR2 SYDVKM. The CDR3 consists of 12 residues. The V and J ends lost 6 bases and 7 bases respectively, with 12 bases between them. CDR3 in DNA: TGTGCCAGCAGCCGTTCCGAGGCTGGCTACACCTTC. This translates into CASSRSEAGYTF.

J is TRBJ1-2 and V is TRBV28; perhaps TRBD1 as D (5 bases). This CDR3 comprises 14 residues. The V and J ends lost 7 bases and 3 bases respectively, with 15 bases between them. The germline CDR1 and CDR2 sequences are MDHEN and SYDVKM. CDR3 sequence reads: CASTPGGRDYGYTF. For the CDR3, the DNA is TGTGCCAGCACCCCGGGGGGAAGGGACTATGGCTACACCTTC.

The chain carries TRBV19 and TRBJ1-5; no definite D call. Trimming pared 6 bases from V and 7 bases from J, leaving 13 bases between. The CDR3 is made up of 13 amino acids. Germline V CDR1 and CDR2: LNHDA, SQIVND (reference sequence). The CDR3 DNA reads TGTGCCAGTAGCGGGGTGTTCGGGCAGCCCCAGCATTTT. Protein: CASSGVFGQPQHF. Filled out from reference TRBV19 and TRBJ1-5, the complete variable domain reads DGGITQSPKYLFRKEGQNVTLSCEQNLNHDAMYWYRQDPGQGLRLIYYSQIVNDFQKGDIAEGYSVSREKKESFPLTVTSAQKNPTAFYLCASSGVFGQPQHFGDGTRLSIL.

The chain combines TRBV7-2 with TRBJ2-3; 7 bases fit TRBD2. The germline gives CDR1 SGHTA, CDR2 FQGNSA. The junction had 6 bases not matched to a gene; V was cut back by 3 bases and J by 3 bases. The CDR3 contains 15 residues. The chain's CDR3 is CASSLAGAKTDTQYF. In DNA form, the CDR3 reads TGTGCCAGCAGCTTGGCGGGAGCCAAAACAGATACGCAGTATTTT.

The genes are TRBV5-6 and TRBJ1-1; TRBD1 matches at 9 bases. The CDR3 has 16 residues. The V gene end was trimmed by 0 bases and the J gene end by 0 bases; junction bases not matched to a gene: 3. The germline gives CDR1 SGHDT, CDR2 YYEEEE. The CDR3 here is CASSLGGQGLNTEAFF. For the CDR3, the DNA is TGTGCCAGCAGCTTGGGGGGACAGGGTCTGAACACTGAAGCTTTCTTT.

The chain carries TRBV29-1 and TRBJ1-1; no clear D gene. This CDR3 spans 13 amino acids. Trimming removed 7 bases at V and 1 base at J, with 13 bases between. The germline CDR1 and CDR2 sequences are SQVTM and ANQGSEA. CDR3 bases: TGCAGCGGGATGAGAGGGAAGAACACTGAAGCTTTCTTT. Its translation is CSGMRGKNTEAFF.

This clone was recorded a few times. The chain employs TRBV4-3 and TRBJ2-7, with 11 bases identical to TRBD2. The V gene's germline CDR1 is LGHNA and CDR2 YSLEER. With 3 bases clipped from V and 5 bases from J, the junction kept 6 bases outside the gene matches. The length of the CDR3 is 15 residues. CDR3 sequence (DNA): TGCGCCAGCAGCCATTTACTAGCGGGAGTCCACGAGCAGTACTTC. This translates into CASSHLLAGVHEQYF.

The chain recombines TRBV27 with TRBJ1-1; D is unresolved. The V end was cut by 2 bases, the J end by 3 bases, with 7 bases between. The CDR3 has 13 amino acids. Germline CDR1 MNHEY, CDR2 SMNVEV (reference sequence). DNA of the CDR3: TGTGCCAGCAGTTTAGGAGTTGACACTGAAGCTTTCTTT. Translation gives CASSLGVDTEAFF.

CDR3 sequence reads: CSGVQGTYGYTF. As DNA, the CDR3 is TGCAGCGGAGTACAGGGGACCTATGGCTACACCTTC. The J gene is TRBJ1-2, the V gene TRBV29-1; 7 bases map to TRBD1. The CDR3 covers 12 residues. Germline V gene lookup returns CDR1 SQVTM and CDR2 ANQGSEA. V shed 7 bases, J shed 4 bases, and the junction held 6 bases outside the gene matches.

The chain carries TRBV6-5 and TRBJ2-2; TRBD2 matches 12 bases. CDR1 is MNHEY and CDR2 is SVGAGI in the germline V gene. The CDR3 runs 15 residues. V lost 10 bases to trimming and J lost 7 bases; unmatched junction nucleotides: 10. The CDR3 reads CATTPLAGGIGELFF. DNA of the CDR3: TGTGCCACGACCCCCCTAGCGGGAGGGATCGGGGAGCTGTTTTTT.

A few counts support this clone. The CDR3 region has the DNA TGTGCCAGCAGCCCCCTAGACAGGGGGATATGGCAGCCCCAGCATTTT. This translates into CASSPLDRGIWQPQHF. This chain links TRBV28 with TRBJ1-5, with TRBD1 matching 9 bases. This CDR3 has 16 amino acids. V gave up 6 bases and J gave up 7 bases; unmatched junction bases: 13. In germline, CDR1 is MDHEN, CDR2 SYDVKM. The full variable domain, rest sourced from reference TRBV28 and TRBJ1-5, is DVKVTQSSRYLVKRTGEKVFLECVQDMDHENMFWYRQDPGLGLRLIYFSYDVKMKEKGDIPEGYSVSREKKERFSLILESASTNQTSMYLCASSPLDRGIWQPQHFGDGTRLSIL.

The chain combines TRBV4-1 with TRBJ1-1, with unresolved D. This CDR3 region has 16 residues. Germline values: CDR1 MGHRA, CDR2 YSYEKL. V was trimmed by 0 bases and J by 6 bases, leaving 17 bases between them. CDR3 in DNA: TGCGCCAGCAGCCAAGACCCGGCCAGGTCAGGTCCTGAAGCTTTCTTT. Amino acid sequence: CASSQDPARSGPEAFF.

V usage is TRBV28 and J usage is TRBJ2-1; 7 bases are a match to TRBD2. Trimming took 6 bases from V and 4 from J; bases not matched to a gene: 12. This CDR3 is built from 16 residues. In germline, CDR1 is MDHEN, CDR2 SYDVKM. This CDR3 is CASSPPGSGPYNEQFF. CDR3 in DNA: TGTGCCAGCAGCCCCCCCGGTAGCGGGCCTTACAATGAGCAGTTCTTC.

This chain connects TRBV5-1 to TRBJ2-3; D not certain. This CDR3 has 13 residues. Trimming removed 0 bases from V and 1 base from J, with 3 bases in between. CDR1 is SGHRS and CDR2 is YFSETQ in the germline V gene. The DNA for the CDR3 is TGCGCCAGCAGCTTGGTAGGCACAGATACGCAGTATTTT. Its translation: CASSLVGTDTQYF.

This clone was seen only a few times. This chain links TRBV4-1 with TRBJ2-7; 8 nucleotides line up with TRBD1. CDR1 and CDR2 from the germline V gene are MGHRA and YSYEKL. The junction had 2 bases not matched to a gene; V was cut back by 3 bases and J by 1 base. This CDR3 has 14 residues. The CDR3 spells CASSHGQGSYEQYF. CDR3 DNA: TGCGCCAGCAGCCACGGACAGGGATCCTACGAGCAGTACTTC.

V usage is TRBV28 and J usage is TRBJ1-4; possible D gene TRBD1, 5 bases. Germline V lookup: CDR1 MDHEN, CDR2 SYDVKM. V was clipped by 3 bases and J by 3 bases, with 23 bases between them. There are 19 residues in the CDR3. The CDR3 protein is CASSFSGGRGFAANEKLFF. Written as DNA, the CDR3 is TGTGCCAGCAGTTTTAGTGGTGGGCGGGGGTTCGCGGCTAATGAAAAACTGTTTTTT.

There are a few counts of this clone. The chain recombines TRBV4-3 with TRBJ2-7; 8 bases line up with TRBD2. With 3 bases clipped from V and 0 bases from J, the junction kept 7 bases outside the gene matches. Germline CDR1 is LGHNA and CDR2 is YSLEER. CDR3 length: 16 residues. Here the CDR3 DNA reads TGCGCCAGCAGCCAGAACGTAGCGGGGAGCTCCTACGAGCAGTACTTC. Translating it yields CASSQNVAGSSYEQYF.

The gene calls are TRBV6-5 and TRBJ2-1; possibly TRBD1 for D (5 bases). Trimming took 2 bases from V and 12 from J, leaving 11 bases between them. This CDR3 spans 12 amino acids. In germline, CDR1 is MNHEY, CDR2 SVGAGI. DNA for the CDR3: TGTGCCAGCAGTTACCCTTCCCAGGGGCAGTTCTTC. Translated: CASSYPSQGQFF.